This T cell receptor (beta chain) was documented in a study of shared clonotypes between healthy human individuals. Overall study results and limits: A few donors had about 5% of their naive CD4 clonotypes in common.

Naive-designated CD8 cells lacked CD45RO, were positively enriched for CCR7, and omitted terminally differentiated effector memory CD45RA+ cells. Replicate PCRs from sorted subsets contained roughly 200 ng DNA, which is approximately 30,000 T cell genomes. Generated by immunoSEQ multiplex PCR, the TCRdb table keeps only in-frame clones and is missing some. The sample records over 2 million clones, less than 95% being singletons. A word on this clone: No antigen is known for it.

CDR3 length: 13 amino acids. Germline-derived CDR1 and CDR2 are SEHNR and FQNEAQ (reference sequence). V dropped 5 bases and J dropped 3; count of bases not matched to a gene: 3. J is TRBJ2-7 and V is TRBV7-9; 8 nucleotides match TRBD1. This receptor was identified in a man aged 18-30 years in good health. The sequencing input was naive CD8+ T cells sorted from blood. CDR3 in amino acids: CASSPGGHYEQYF. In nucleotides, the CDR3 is TGTGCCAGCAGCCCAGGGGGCCACTACGAGCAGTACTTC.